These 26 T cell receptor beta chains originate from one sample sequenced in a study of blood T cells in healthy people across ages. Then a second PCR, running about 6 to 11 cycles, was carried out with a sample-barcoded 5' primer and a J-beta primer mix. TCRdb independently ran MiXCR on the 5' RACE reads; one entry per CDR3 protein. The profile shows some 940,000 distinct CDR3 sequences, approximately 32% of them singletons. The data were also submitted as part of a second study, on T cells of mothers and their children.

Sequencing was carried out using blood. These receptor sequences come from a woman aged 40 to 55 in good health.

In its sample, this clonotype was seen a few times. The genes are TRBV9 and TRBJ2-7; no firm D call. The germline CDR1 and CDR2 sequences are SGDLS and YYNGEE. The CDR3 covers 14 residues. Trimming removed 4 bases from V and 0 bases from J, with 11 bases in between. CDR3 sequence: CASSPAGNSYEQYF. CDR3 sequence (DNA): TGTGCCAGCAGCCCTGCCGGTAACTCCTACGAGCAGTACTTC.

This clonotype was observed once. This may stem from a read error, because a much larger clone lies one nucleotide away. Here the CDR3 omits its conserved ending phenylalanine or tryptophan, so a read error is the likely source. This chain links TRBV7-2 with TRBJ2-5, with D uncertain. CDR3 size: 16 residues. Germline V CDR1 and CDR2: SGHTA, FQGNSA. V gave up 5 bases and J gave up 0 bases, with 16 bases separating them. The CDR3 region is CASSPDSILYQETQYV. CDR3 nucleotide sequence: TGTGCCAGCAGCCCCGACTCGATTTTGTACCAAGAGACCCAGTACGTC.

The gene calls are TRBV5-1 and TRBJ2-5; TRBD2 matches 7 bases. CDR1 is SGHRS, CDR2 YFSETQ, per germline. J gave up 5 bases and V 4 bases, and 11 bases lay outside the gene matches. The CDR3 extends over 15 amino acids. The CDR3 sequence: CASSLQRGSDETQYF. The CDR3 DNA reads as TGCGCCAGCAGCCTCCAGCGGGGTTCGGATGAGACCCAGTACTTC.

This clonotype was seen repeatedly, ten times or more. A junction end diverges from the germline sequence, so it may reflect a read error. This chain connects TRBV7-7 to TRBJ2-1; D not certain. The CDR3 is 13 amino acids. Germline-derived CDR1 and CDR2 are SSHAT and FNYEAQ (reference sequence). CDR3 sequence: CASSSMSGNEQFF. CDR3 bases: TGTGCTAGCAGTTCCATGTCAGGCAATGAGCAGTTCTTC.

This clonotype has just a few counts. V is TRBV28 and J is TRBJ1-1; possible D gene TRBD1, 5 bases. Germline V gene sequence: CDR1 MDHEN, CDR2 SYDVKM. This CDR3 has 16 residues. V gave up 5 bases and J gave up 0 bases, with 16 bases separating them. The CDR3 sequence is CASSPETVLVNTEAFF. CDR3 DNA: TGTGCCAGCAGTCCTGAGACAGTACTTGTGAACACTGAAGCTTTCTTT.

This clonotype was recorded at least ten times. CDR3 in DNA: TGTGCCAGCAGTATGACGCGGGGGACCTACGAGCAGTACTTC. This sequence encodes CASSMTRGTYEQYF. The rearrangement links TRBV12-3 or TRBV12-4 to TRBJ2-7; 7 bases are a match to TRBD2. V lost 5 bases and J lost 2; bases outside the gene matches: 6. The length of the CDR3 is 14 residues.

This clonotype was counted a few times. This sequence joins TRBV20-1 and TRBJ2-1, with 10 nucleotides matching TRBD2. Germline loops: CDR1 DFQATT, CDR2 SNEGSKA (reference sequence). Trimming at V came to 3 bases and at J to 6 bases, leaving 8 bases not matched to a gene. This CDR3 region has 15 residues. The CDR3 DNA reads as TGCAGTGCTAGCTCTCTAGCGGGGGCCTTCAATGAGCAGTTCTTC. The encoded protein is CSASSLAGAFNEQFF.

This clonotype was counted at least ten times. The genes are TRBV6-4 and TRBJ2-1; 11 nucleotides align to TRBD2. The V segment lost 0 bases and the J segment 8 bases; nucleotides outside the gene matches: 3. The CDR3 length is 15 residues. Germline V gene sequence: CDR1 MRHNA, CDR2 SNTAGT. For the CDR3, the DNA is TGTGCCAGCAGTGACTCTAGCGGGGGGGGCGATGAGCAGTTCTTC. As protein: CASSDSSGGGDEQFF.

This clonotype was seen many times. The V gene is TRBV6-2 or TRBV6-3, the J gene TRBJ2-7, with TRBD2 matching over 8 bases. CDR3 size: 15 residues. Germline V gene sequence: CDR1 MNHEY, CDR2 SVGEGT. Trimming cost V 6 bases and J 3 bases; bases outside gene matches: 10. The CDR3 spells CASSRLRTSFYEQYF. The CDR3 DNA reads as TGTGCCAGCAGCCGACTTCGGACTAGCTTCTACGAGCAGTACTTC.

In its sample, this clonotype was seen once. The rearrangement links TRBV6-1 to TRBJ2-5; D tentatively fits TRBD1 or TRBD2 (5 bases each). V lost 6 bases and J 1 base, leaving 15 bases between the germline ends. The CDR3 extends over 15 amino acids. Germline V gives CDR1 MNHNS, CDR2 SASEGT. The CDR3 loop is CASSRRWDRQETQYF. DNA of the CDR3: TGTGCCAGCAGCCGGAGATGGGACCGCCAAGAGACCCAGTACTTC.

In its sample, this clonotype was seen many times. The chain recombines TRBV6-5 with TRBJ1-6; tentative D call: TRBD1 (5 bases). Trimming left V 0 bases short and J 5 bases short, with 14 bases between. This CDR3 contains 17 residues. Per the germline V gene, CDR1 is MNHEY and CDR2 is SVGAGI. The CDR3 loop is CASSYSRGETNNSPLHF. CDR3 nucleotides: TGTGCCAGCAGTTACTCTCGGGGGGAAACAAATAATTCACCCCTCCACTTT.

This chain uses TRBV28 with TRBJ1-1; D uncertain. V was cut by 4 bases and J by 11 bases, with 14 bases left in between. The CDR3 spans 12 residues. Germline V gene lookup returns CDR1 MDHEN and CDR2 SYDVKM. This CDR3 is CASSSESRRAFF. CDR3 coding DNA: TGTGCCAGCAGTTCGGAAAGCCGGAGGGCTTTCTTT.

The V and J genes are TRBV12-3 or TRBV12-4 and TRBJ2-4, with 8 nucleotides matching TRBD2. The CDR3 has 14 residues. Losses at the gene ends were 4 bases for V and 7 bases for J; bases not matched to a gene: 6. CDR3 in amino acids: CASSSRGGANIQYF. CDR3 DNA: TGTGCCAGCAGTTCCCGGGGGGGCGCGAACATTCAGTACTTC.

About this clonotype itself: The germline gene is not matched at one end of the junction; a read error may be the cause. The V call is TRBV5-5, the J call TRBJ2-5; 7 bases line up with TRBD1. The CDR3 is made up of 16 amino acids. Germline V gene lookup returns CDR1 SGHKS and CDR2 YYEKEE (reference sequence). The CDR3 region is CGSSPPGQGDQETQYF. CDR3 sequence (DNA): TGTGGCAGCAGCCCCCCCGGCCAGGGGGACCAAGAGACCCAGTACTTC. The variable domain in full, with the rest retrieved from reference TRBV5-5 and TRBJ2-5, is DAGVTQSPTHLIKTRGQQVTLRCSPISGHKSVSWYQQVLGQGPQFIFQYYEKEERGRGNFPDRFSARQFPNYSSELNVNALLLGDSALYLCGSSPPGQGDQETQYFGPGTRLLVL.

The chain joins TRBV28 to TRBJ1-1; 7 bases agree with TRBD1. The CDR3 runs to 13 residues. The J segment lost 12 bases and the V segment lost 2 bases, leaving 9 bases of the junction unmatched. From germline, CDR1 is MDHEN and CDR2 SYDVKM. CDR3 in amino acids: CASSLMGQKGTFF. The CDR3 region has the DNA TGTGCCAGCAGTTTAATGGGACAGAAAGGAACTTTCTTT.

The sample holds many counts of this clonotype. The V call is TRBV7-8, the J call TRBJ2-1; tentatively, D is TRBD1 (5 bases). The CDR3 consists of 16 residues. Germline V gene data show CDR1 as SGHVS and CDR2 as FQNEAQ. V gave up 5 bases and J gave up 3 bases, with 17 bases separating them. CDR3 amino acids: CASSPPDSWSYNEQFF. CDR3 coding DNA: TGTGCCAGCAGCCCCCCTGACAGCTGGAGCTACAATGAGCAGTTCTTC.

In its sample, this clonotype was seen many times. The chain employs TRBV28 and TRBJ2-1, with 7 bases fitting TRBD1. Unmatched junction bases numbered 1, after V lost 5 bases and J lost 9 bases. Germline loops: CDR1 MDHEN, CDR2 SYDVKM. The CDR3 runs 11 residues. The CDR3 loop reads CASSNRGEQFF. DNA of the CDR3: TGTGCCAGCAGTAACAGGGGTGAGCAGTTCTTC. Drawing the rest from reference TRBV28 and TRBJ2-1, the complete variable domain is DVKVTQSSRYLVKRTGEKVFLECVQDMDHENMFWYRQDPGLGLRLIYFSYDVKMKEKGDIPEGYSVSREKKERFSLILESASTNQTSMYLCASSNRGEQFFGPGTRLTVL.

This clonotype was detected many times. The chain joins TRBV20-1 to TRBJ1-5; D unclear. The CDR3 covers 15 residues. Deletions cut 5 bases from V and 1 base from J, with 15 bases between. The germline gives CDR1 DFQATT, CDR2 SNEGSKA (reference sequence). The CDR3 sequence is CSAPKGSQSNQPQHF. The DNA of the CDR3 is TGCAGTGCTCCTAAGGGATCCCAAAGCAATCAGCCCCAGCATTTT.

This clonotype was observed at least ten times. The CDR3 region has the DNA TGCAGCGTAGTCGGGACAGGGGTACAGAATGAGCAGTTCTTC. Protein sequence: CSVVGTGVQNEQFF. The chain couples TRBV29-1 to TRBJ2-1; the match to TRBD1 covers 10 bases. There are 14 residues in the CDR3. Germline-derived CDR1 and CDR2 are SQVTM and ANQGSEA. V lost 6 bases to trimming and J lost 7 bases; unmatched junction nucleotides: 9.

In this sample, this clonotype turned up a few times. The chain couples TRBV28 to TRBJ2-7; TRBD2 matches at 7 bases. The V gene end was trimmed by 1 base and the J gene end by 2 bases; junction bases not matched to a gene: 5. This CDR3 is built from 15 residues. Germline loops: CDR1 MDHEN, CDR2 SYDVKM. CDR3 sequence (DNA): TGTGCCAGCAGTTTATCTAGCGGTACGACCTACGAGCAGTACTTC. Protein sequence: CASSLSSGTTYEQYF. Together with reference TRBV28 and TRBJ2-7, the CDR3 gives the full variable domain: DVKVTQSSRYLVKRTGEKVFLECVQDMDHENMFWYRQDPGLGLRLIYFSYDVKMKEKGDIPEGYSVSREKKERFSLILESASTNQTSMYLCASSLSSGTTYEQYFGPGTRLTVT.

J is TRBJ2-1 and V is TRBV9; tentative D call: TRBD1 (5 bases). The CDR3 has 15 amino acids. CDR1 is SGDLS, CDR2 YYNGEE, per germline. The ends were cut back, 4 bases at V and 6 bases at J, with 17 bases in the middle. CDR3 sequence reads: CASSPWSRAGNEQFF. The CDR3 DNA follows: TGTGCCAGCAGCCCCTGGTCCAGGGCAGGCAATGAGCAGTTCTTC.

The chain is built from TRBV4-3 and TRBJ1-3; D not certain. This CDR3 is built from 15 residues. The germline V and J ends were trimmed by 0 bases and 6 bases, with 12 bases remaining between them. Germline V gives CDR1 LGHNA, CDR2 YSLEER. CDR3 DNA: TGCGCCAGCAGCCAAGATAGTGGAACACTAAACACCATATATTTT. It yields the protein CASSQDSGTLNTIYF.

This clonotype turned up a few times. The CDR3 DNA is TGCAGTGCTAGAGATAGCGGGGGGGCCAGCCACGAGCAGTACTTC. Its translation is CSARDSGGASHEQYF. The chain combines TRBV20-1 with TRBJ2-7; 11 nucleotides line up with TRBD2. This CDR3 region has 15 residues. Germline assignment: CDR1 DFQATT and CDR2 SNEGSKA (reference sequence). Trimming cost V 0 bases and J 5 bases; bases outside gene matches: 6.

V gene TRBV7-8 combines with J gene TRBJ1-2; 8 nucleotides agree with TRBD1. Germline CDR1 and CDR2: SGHVS and FQNEAQ. The CDR3 covers 14 residues. The ends lost 8 bases at V and 4 bases at J; junction bases unmatched: 9. DNA for the CDR3: TGTGCCAGCGGCACGGACAGGGTCGGCTATGGCTACACCTTC. Translated, it gives CASGTDRVGYGYTF.

This clonotype was found a few times. The chain recombines TRBV6-4 with TRBJ1-2, with TRBD1 matching 7 bases. This CDR3 spans 14 amino acids. Trimming cost V 5 bases and J 4 bases; bases outside gene matches: 7. The germline V gene encodes CDR1 MRHNA and CDR2 SNTAGT. The DNA of the CDR3 is TGTGCCAGCAGTCCGGACAGGTCGACCTATGGCTACACCTTC. Translated: CASSPDRSTYGYTF.

This clonotype showed up many times. V is TRBV7-2 and J is TRBJ1-2; D is unresolved. Per germline, CDR1 SGHTA and CDR2 FQGNSA. The CDR3 has 14 amino acids. Trimming took 4 bases from V and 5 from J, leaving 14 bases between them. The CDR3 reads CASSSGSGPYGYTF. The CDR3 nucleotides read TGTGCCAGCAGCTCGGGGTCAGGACCTTATGGCTACACCTTC. Based on the CDR3 plus reference TRBV7-2 and TRBJ1-2, the full variable domain is GAGVSQSPSNKVTEKGKDVELRCDPISGHTALYWYRQSLGQGLEFLIYFQGNSAPDKSGLPSDRFSAERTGGSVSTLTIQRTQQEDSAVYLCASSSGSGPYGYTFGSGTRLTVV.